These 25 T cell receptor beta chains came from one sample sequenced in a study of cytomegalovirus exposure and HLA in healthy donors. Use of 60 Vbeta and 13 Jbeta primers characterized the PCR. This table comes from immunoSEQ multiplex PCR, and its TCRdb copy is limited to in-frame clones, with some not included. The profile covers fewer than 300,000 clones, with 80% to 90% appearing a single time and around 3.7% taken by the ten largest. Sequenced material: PBMCs. These receptors came from a man aged 40-49 years in good health and CMV-seropositive.

The chain couples TRBV4-1 to TRBJ2-7; a weak D match, TRBD2 (6 bases). The V gene's germline CDR1 is MGHRA and CDR2 YSYEKL. CDR3 length equals 16 residues. V lost 3 bases and J lost 3, with 18 bases in between. Here the CDR3 DNA reads TGCGCCAGCAGCCACGACAATGGGCTAGCGAACTACGAGCAGTACTTC. Protein sequence: CASSHDNGLANYEQYF.

This clone has only one observation. This chain connects TRBV11-1 to TRBJ2-6, with TRBD1 matching 8 bases. The germline V gene has CDR1 SGHAT and CDR2 FQDESV (reference sequence). V lost 4 bases and J lost 2; bases outside the gene matches: 1. CDR3 length: 15 residues. CDR3 bases: TGTGCCAGCAGCTCAGGGGGCGCTGGGGCCAACGTCCTGACTTTC. It specifies CASSSGGAGANVLTF.

The chain carries TRBV25-1 and TRBJ1-1, with a tentative D call TRBD1 (6 bases). Germline-derived CDR1 and CDR2 are MGHDK and SYGVNS. CDR3 size: 13 residues. The V end was cut by 6 bases, the J end by 0 bases, with 8 bases between. CDR3 protein: CASRGHLNTEAFF. CDR3 DNA sequence: TGTGCCAGCAGGGGACACTTGAACACTGAAGCTTTCTTT. The variable domain in full, with the rest retrieved from reference TRBV25-1 and TRBJ1-1, is EADIYQTPRYLVIGTGKKITLECSQTMGHDKMYWYQQDPGMELHLIHYSYGVNSTEKGDLSSESTVSRIRTEHFPLTLESARPSHTSQYLCASRGHLNTEAFFGQGTRLTVV.

This rearrangement joins TRBV6-1 to TRBJ2-3, with D maybe TRBD2 (6 bases). This CDR3 has 15 residues. Germline V gene data show CDR1 as MNHNS and CDR2 as SASEGT. Deletions cut 6 bases from V and 4 bases from J, with 17 bases between. CDR3 sequence: CASSSSPRDSDTQYF. CDR3 nucleotides: TGTGCCAGCAGCAGTTCCCCGAGGGACTCAGATACGCAGTATTTT.

This clone is a singleton in its sample. As DNA, the CDR3 is TGTGCCACCAGCAGGAGGGAGGGGGAGACTGAAGCTTTCTTT. Protein sequence: CATSRREGETEAFF. This chain links TRBV15 with TRBJ1-1, with D perhaps TRBD1 (6 bases). CDR3 length equals 14 residues. In germline, CDR1 is LNHNV, CDR2 YYDKDF (reference sequence). Trimming pared 3 bases from V and 5 bases from J, leaving 13 bases between.

V usage is TRBV28 and J usage is TRBJ2-1; D might be TRBD1 (6 bases). Germline V gives CDR1 MDHEN, CDR2 SYDVKM. Trimming stripped 5 bases from V and 3 bases from J, with 17 bases between. The CDR3 is made up of 16 amino acids. The CDR3 protein is CASSNDDQGLYNEQFF. As DNA, the CDR3 is TGTGCCAGCAGTAATGACGACCAGGGGCTCTACAATGAGCAGTTCTTC.

The chain links TRBV28 to TRBJ2-7, with TRBD2 matching 8 bases. The length of the CDR3 is 15 residues. Germline loops: CDR1 MDHEN, CDR2 SYDVKM. With V trimmed by 2 bases and J by 2 bases, 5 bases remained unmatched. The CDR3 is CASSLVAGLAYEQYF. For the CDR3, the DNA is TGTGCCAGCAGTTTAGTAGCGGGATTGGCCTACGAGCAGTACTTC.

The chain recombines TRBV29-1 with TRBJ2-5; D possibly corresponds to TRBD2 (7 bases). V shed 6 bases and J shed 5 bases, with 19 bases lying between them. The CDR3 has 14 amino acids. The germline gives CDR1 SQVTM, CDR2 ANQGSEA. This CDR3 is CSVYTGGRIETQYF. For the CDR3, the DNA is TGCAGCGTCTACACCGGGGGGCGGATCGAGACCCAGTACTTC.

In its sample, this clone was seen once. This sequence joins TRBV18 and TRBJ1-5; TRBD1 agrees at 8 bases. The CDR3 is 13 amino acids. Germline lookup yields CDR1 KGHSH and CDR2 LQKENI. V was pared by 5 bases and J by 11 bases, with 8 bases of the junction left unmatched. The CDR3 loop reads CASSMDRERTQHF. Here the CDR3 DNA reads TGTGCCAGCTCAATGGACAGGGAAAGGACCCAGCATTTT.

This chain joins TRBV11-2 and TRBJ2-7; TRBD2 aligns across 13 bases. The junction had 13 bases not matched to a gene; V was cut back by 2 bases and J by 6 bases. This CDR3 comprises 18 residues. CDR1 SGHAT and CDR2 FQNNGV come from the germline V gene. The DNA of the CDR3 is TGTGCCAGCAGCTTAATAGCGGGACTAGCGGGACCTCAGTCCGAGCAGTACTTC. This gives the protein CASSLIAGLAGPQSEQYF. The complete variable domain, with remaining parts taken from reference TRBV11-2 and TRBJ2-7, reads EAGVAQSPRYKIIEKRQSVAFWCNPISGHATLYWYQQILGQGPKLLIQFQNNGVVDDSQLPKDRFSAERLKGVDSTLKIQPAKLEDSAVYLCASSLIAGLAGPQSEQYFGPGTRLTVT.

The chain is built from TRBV9 and TRBJ1-3, with a tentative D call TRBD1 (5 bases). The germline CDR1 and CDR2 sequences are SGDLS and YYNGEE. V was clipped by 4 bases and J by 4 bases, with 9 bases between them. CDR3 length: 13 residues. The CDR3 loop reads CASSYRTGNTIYF. The CDR3 nucleotides are TGTGCCAGCAGCTATCGGACAGGAAACACCATATATTTT.

This rearrangement joins TRBV2 to TRBJ1-5, with 7 bases that match TRBD1. The CDR3 contains 16 residues. Trimming took 6 bases from V and 0 from J; bases not matched to a gene: 8. The V gene's germline CDR1 is SNHLY and CDR2 FYNNEI. The CDR3, as DNA: TGTGCCAGCAGGGCCTGGACAGGCATTAGCAATCAGCCCCAGCATTTT. Amino acid sequence: CASRAWTGISNQPQHF.

This chain links TRBV6-1 with TRBJ2-7; 9 nucleotides match TRBD1. With V trimmed by 6 bases and J by 6 bases, 9 bases remained unmatched. This CDR3 region has 14 residues. From germline, CDR1 is MNHNS and CDR2 SASEGT. The CDR3 DNA is TGTGCCAGCAGGCCGGGACAGGGTTTTCGCGAGCAGTACTTC. This sequence encodes CASRPGQGFREQYF.

The V call is TRBV5-1, the J call TRBJ2-4, with TRBD1 identical over 9 bases. V shed 8 bases and J 8 bases; nucleotides not matched to a gene: 11. Per the germline V gene, CDR1 is SGHRS and CDR2 is YFSETQ. The CDR3 has 14 amino acids. The CDR3 nucleotides read TGCGCCAGTTGCCCGGGACAGGGATTGGACATTCAGTACTTC. Residues: CASCPGQGLDIQYF.

The rearrangement joins TRBV7-3 to TRBJ2-1; 8 positions match TRBD2. With 0 bases clipped from V and 7 bases from J, the junction kept 8 bases outside the gene matches. CDR3 length: 16 residues. In germline, CDR1 is SGHTA, CDR2 FQGTGA. CDR3 residues: CASSLTSAGAINEQFF. Here the CDR3 DNA reads TGTGCCAGCAGCTTAACCTCAGCGGGAGCGATTAATGAGCAGTTCTTC.

The V gene is TRBV9, the J gene TRBJ2-7; 9 bases fit TRBD2. This CDR3 comprises 16 residues. The junction had 14 bases not matched to a gene; V was cut back by 2 bases and J by 8 bases. Germline V lookup: CDR1 SGDLS, CDR2 YYNGEE. The DNA of the CDR3 is TGTGCCAGCAGCGTCGGTTATGGGCTAGCGGGGCCCAAGCAGTACTTC. Its protein is CASSVGYGLAGPKQYF.

This chain joins TRBV6-5 and TRBJ2-7, with D perhaps matching TRBD2 (7 bases). The CDR3 has 12 residues. The V end lost 4 bases, the J end lost 9 bases, and 13 bases lay between the germline ends. Germline assignment: CDR1 MNHEY and CDR2 SVGAGI. In DNA form, the CDR3 reads TGTGCCAGCAGTTCCCGGGGGGCAAGGCAGTACTTC. It yields the protein CASSSRGARQYF.

This rearrangement joins TRBV7-2 to TRBJ1-2; 7 positions agree with TRBD1. V trimming: 5 bases; J trimming: 7 bases; junction bases outside the gene matches: 10. CDR1 is SGHTA and CDR2 is FQGNSA in the germline V gene. CDR3 length: 14 amino acids. CDR3 protein: CASSRGDSPGGYTF. CDR3 nucleotides: TGTGCCAGCAGCCGCGGGGACAGTCCGGGTGGCTACACCTTC. Drawing the rest from reference TRBV7-2 and TRBJ1-2, the complete variable domain is GAGVSQSPSNKVTEKGKDVELRCDPISGHTALYWYRQSLGQGLEFLIYFQGNSAPDKSGLPSDRFSAERTGGSVSTLTIQRTQQEDSAVYLCASSRGDSPGGYTFGSGTRLTVV.

The genes are TRBV7-9 and TRBJ2-1; the D is unclear. V lost 0 bases, J lost 4 bases, and 13 bases lay in between. Germline CDR1 reads SEHNR; CDR2 reads FQNEAQ (reference sequence). The CDR3 contains 16 residues. As DNA, the CDR3 is TGTGCCAGCAGCTTAGCGCGCGGAGCTAGGTACAATGAGCAGTTCTTC. Encoded protein: CASSLARGARYNEQFF.

This sequence joins TRBV19 and TRBJ1-1, with D unresolved. The CDR3 length is 12 residues. Per the germline V gene, CDR1 is LNHDA and CDR2 is SQIVND (reference sequence). V was cut by 3 bases and J by 2 bases, with 4 bases left in between. The CDR3 DNA sequence: TGTGCCAGTAGTATCGTTAACACTGAAGCTTTCTTT. Protein product: CASSIVNTEAFF.

This chain links TRBV10-2 with TRBJ1-1; a possible D gene is TRBD1 (5 bases). The germline CDR1 and CDR2 sequences are WSHSY and SAAADI. The CDR3 is 12 amino acids. Trimming cost V 7 bases and J 5 bases, with 11 bases left between them. The CDR3 nucleotides are TGCGCCAGCACGGGGGTTGGTACTGAAGCTTTCTTT. It translates to CASTGVGTEAFF.

This chain joins TRBV7-3 and TRBJ2-5, with a tentative D call TRBD1 (10 bases). Germline assignment: CDR1 SGHTA and CDR2 FQGTGA. This CDR3 spans 17 amino acids. Trimming shortened V by 1 base and J by 5 bases, and 20 bases separated the two germline ends. CDR3 protein: CASSLIASGTGVETQYF. The CDR3 region has the DNA TGTGCCAGCAGCTTAATTGCTAGCGGGACAGGGGTGGAGACCCAGTACTTC.

The CDR3 DNA reads as TGTGCCAGCAGTCGATTCACAGGGGGAGGCTACACCTTC. The encoded protein is CASSRFTGGGYTF. The genes are TRBV14 and TRBJ1-2, with TRBD1 matching over 8 bases. Germline CDR1 reads SGHDN; CDR2 reads FVKESK. V shed 6 bases, J shed 8 bases, and the junction held 8 bases outside the gene matches. The CDR3 covers 13 residues.

This clone is a singleton in its sample. V and J are TRBV10-3 and TRBJ2-2, with 7 bases identical to TRBD1. The CDR3 runs to 16 residues. From germline, CDR1 is ENHRY and CDR2 SYGVKD. The V and J ends lost 2 bases and 4 bases, in that order; junction bases with no gene match: 7. The CDR3 nucleotides read TGTGCCATCAGTGAGCTCACGGCAGGGGGCACCGGGGAGCTGTTTTTT. Protein sequence: CAISELTAGGTGELFF.

This clone was seen a few times. V and J are TRBV5-1 and TRBJ2-7; TRBD1 matches 7 bases. Germline CDR1 SGHRS, CDR2 YFSETQ. Unmatched junction bases numbered 5, after V lost 4 bases and J lost 1 base. This CDR3 contains 14 residues. CDR3 DNA: TGCGCCAGCAGCACCGGGGACAGTTCCTACGAGCAGTACTTC. It codes for CASSTGDSSYEQYF.